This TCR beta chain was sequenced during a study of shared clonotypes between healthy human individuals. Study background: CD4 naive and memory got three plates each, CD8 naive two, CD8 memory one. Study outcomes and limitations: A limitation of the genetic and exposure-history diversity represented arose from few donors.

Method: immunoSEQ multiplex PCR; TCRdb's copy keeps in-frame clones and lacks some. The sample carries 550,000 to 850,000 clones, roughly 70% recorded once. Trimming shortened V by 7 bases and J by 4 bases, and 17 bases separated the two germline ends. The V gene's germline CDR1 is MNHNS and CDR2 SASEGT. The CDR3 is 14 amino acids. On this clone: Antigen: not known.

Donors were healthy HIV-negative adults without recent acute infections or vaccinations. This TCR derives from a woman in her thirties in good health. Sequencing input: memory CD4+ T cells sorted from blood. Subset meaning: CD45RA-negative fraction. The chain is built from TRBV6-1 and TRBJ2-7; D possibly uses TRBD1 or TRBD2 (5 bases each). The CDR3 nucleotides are TGTGCCAGCACTGTCCGGGACCTTCGGTACGAGCAGTACTTC. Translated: CASTVRDLRYEQYF.